This TCR beta chain was recorded in a study of blood T cells in healthy people across ages. Study in general: The template switching approach captured approximately one barcoded beta molecule for every two T cells. Points from the study as a whole: It was the long-lived donors that had more naive CD4+ cells and higher diversity than aged donors. A strong correlation was seen between TCR beta diversity and naive T cell percentage.

A second PCR of 7 to 11 cycles used a sample-barcoded 5' primer and a J-beta primer mix. One entry per CDR3 protein, called by TCRdb with MiXCR from the 5' RACE reads. The sample has approximately 800,000 distinct CDR3 sequences; 36% are singletons. Germline CDR1 reads SGHTA; CDR2 reads FQGNSA. The CDR3 totals 13 residues. Trimming took 10 bases from V and 2 from J; bases not matched to a gene: 5. Extraction yielded at least 5 micrograms of total RNA per sample. Note on this clonotype: The antigen is undetermined.

The chain joins TRBV7-2 to TRBJ1-5; 7 nucleotides agree with TRBD1. Material for sequencing was blood. The clonotype was recovered from a man younger than 35 in good health. The CDR3 coding sequence is TGTGCCACGGCAGGGGGACGCAATCAGCCCCAGCATTTT. Protein sequence: CATAGGRNQPQHF.